The rows below give T cell receptor beta chains drawn from one sample of a study of CD4 T cells in relation to SARS-CoV-2 and coronaviruses. Their recognized antigens are unknown. Produced via immunoSEQ multiplex PCR; TCRdb's table is partial and in-frame only. The data contain fewer than 25,000 clones, 70% to 90% of them singletons. Sequencing input: CD4+ T cells from PBMCs, cultured in vitro. All receptors derive from a human donor in good health. Both conserved end residues are part of each CDR3. D genes are given only for firm matches. Rows may omit the clone size; those that give it use once, few, many or a size class.

J	D	size	V	CDR3	DNA
TRBJ2-1	TRBD2	.	TRBV14	CASSPWTSGANEQFF	TGTGCCAGCAGCCCCTGGACTAGCGGGGCTAATGAGCAGTTCTTC
TRBJ2-1	.	.	TRBV4-3	CASSQEGGSLYNEQFF	TGCGCCAGCAGCCAAGAGGGCGGGTCCCTCTACAATGAGCAGTTCTTC
TRBJ2-3	.	.	TRBV7-2	CASSPRPGPSTDTQYF	TGTGCCAGCAGCCCCCGACCGGGTCCTAGCACAGATACGCAGTATTTT
TRBJ2-4	TRBD1	.	TRBV3-1/TRBV3-2	CASSTWVGQGQNIQYF	TGTGCCAGCAGCACCTGGGTCGGACAGGGCCAAAACATTCAGTACTTC
TRBJ2-5	.	.	TRBV10-3	CAASGSETQYF	TGTGCCGCGAGCGGTTCGGAGACCCAGTACTTC
TRBJ2-7	TRBD2	.	TRBV7-2	CASSPGLATHEQYF	TGTGCCAGCAGCCCGGGACTAGCTACCCACGAGCAGTACTTC
TRBJ1-2	.	.	TRBV27	CASSDQRLPYGYTF	TGTGCCAGCAGCGACCAGCGACTACCCTATGGCTACACCTTC
TRBJ1-2	.	.	TRBV2	CASSVAREGYTF	TGTGCCAGCAGTGTGGCACGGGAGGGCTACACCTTC
TRBJ1-2	TRBD1	.	TRBV30	CAWSEMTGKGGYTF	TGTGCCTGGAGCGAAATGACAGGGAAGGGTGGCTACACCTTC
TRBJ2-4	.	.	TRBV4-1	CASSPPGAIAKNIQYF	TGCGCCAGCAGCCCCCCCGGGGCCATAGCCAAAAACATTCAGTACTTC
TRBJ2-1	TRBD2	.	TRBV5-1	CASSLTSGRARGEQFF	TGCGCCAGCAGCTTGACTAGCGGGAGGGCCCGGGGCGAGCAGTTCTTC
TRBJ1-6	.	.	TRBV9	CASSVEGFNSPLHF	TGTGCCAGCAGCGTAGAAGGCTTTAATTCACCCCTCCACTTT
TRBJ1-1	.	.	TRBV7-2	CASSPQGDTEAFF	TGTGCCAGCAGCCCACAGGGCGACACTGAAGCTTTCTTT
TRBJ2-7	.	.	TRBV27	CASSLIPAQEQYF	TGTGCCAGCAGTTTAATCCCTGCTCAGGAGCAGTACTTC
TRBJ1-3	.	.	TRBV30	CAWSPAGDTIYF	TGTGCCTGGAGCCCTGCTGGGGACACCATATATTTT
TRBJ2-1	.	.	TRBV5-1	CASSLGSGVSWFF	TGCGCCAGCAGCTTGGGGAGCGGAGTATCCTGGTTCTTC
TRBJ2-3	TRBD2	.	TRBV30	CAWSSGTSGTDTQYF	TGTGCCTGGAGTAGCGGGACTAGCGGCACAGATACGCAGTATTTT
TRBJ2-3	.	.	TRBV11-3	CASSLDGARRTDTQYF	TGTGCCAGCAGCTTAGACGGGGCTAGACGCACAGATACGCAGTATTTT
TRBJ1-6	.	.	TRBV3-1/TRBV3-2	CASSLGGADNSPLHF	TGTGCCAGCAGCCTAGGAGGGGCCGACAATTCACCCCTCCACTTT
TRBJ2-5	TRBD2	.	TRBV4-2	CASSQTGTKKETQYF	TGTGCCAGCAGCCAAACCGGGACTAAAAAAGAGACCCAGTACTTC
TRBJ1-3	TRBD1	.	TRBV6-1	CASSERRLGQGRSSGNTIYF	TGTGCCAGCAGTGAAAGGAGGTTAGGACAGGGGCGCTCATCTGGAAACACCATATATTTT
TRBJ1-4	TRBD1	.	TRBV27	CASSRGDRGNEKLFF	TGTGCCAGCAGCAGAGGGGACAGGGGTAATGAAAAACTGTTTTTT
TRBJ2-7	TRBD2	.	TRBV6-2/TRBV6-3	CASSSPGTSGGLREQYF	TGTGCCAGCAGTTCCCCGGGGACTAGCGGGGGCCTTCGCGAGCAGTACTTC
TRBJ1-2	.	.	TRBV4-3	CASSQQRANYGYTF	TGCGCCAGCAGCCAACAGAGAGCTAACTATGGCTACACCTTC
TRBJ1-4	.	.	TRBV30	CAWSGQMNEKLFF	TGTGCCTGGAGTGGACAGATGAATGAAAAACTGTTTTTT
TRBJ1-3	.	once	TRBV7-8	CASSLDRGPLSGNTIYF	TGTGCCAGCAGCTTAGACCGGGGGCCCCTCTCTGGAAACACCATATATTTT
TRBJ2-3	TRBD1	.	TRBV6-5	CASRLDRGSTDTQYF	TGTGCCAGCAGGTTGGACAGGGGGAGCACAGATACGCAGTATTTT